The clone carrying this T cell receptor (beta chain) was counted only a few times. Its cognate antigen is unknown. Germline values: CDR1 SGHTA, CDR2 FQGNSA. V shed 0 bases and J shed 5 bases, with 8 bases lying between them. The CDR3 sequence is 14 residues long. The source of the sample is a study of beta chain features in type 1 diabetes. General study findings and limits: Shortening that was moderate but significant affected the TCRB CDR3s of Type 1 diabetes patients in all four CD4+ subsets. The similarity of naive, central memory and Treg TCRB repertoires appeared greater among patients than among healthy donors.

Sorting of CD4+ naive, central memory, regulatory and stem cell-like memory cells was performed via CD45RO/CCR7/CD25/CD127/CD95/CD27. Isolated RNA was reverse transcribed in full, so expressed TCRB transcripts were sequenced. Deep immunoSEQ sequencing covered naive, central memory and regulatory T cell samples. Generated by immunoSEQ multiplex PCR, the TCRdb table keeps only in-frame clones and is missing some. The sample holds approximately 150,000 clones, roughly 10% seen once. Sequencing was carried out using central memory CD4+ T cells from blood. The TCR was taken from a man aged 25 to 45 with type 1 diabetes. The chain carries TRBV7-2 and TRBJ1-5, with D perhaps matching TRBD1 (5 bases). The CDR3 DNA follows: TGTGCCAGCAGCTTAGCCTCAGGGTATCAGCCCCAGCATTTT. It codes for CASSLASGYQPQHF.